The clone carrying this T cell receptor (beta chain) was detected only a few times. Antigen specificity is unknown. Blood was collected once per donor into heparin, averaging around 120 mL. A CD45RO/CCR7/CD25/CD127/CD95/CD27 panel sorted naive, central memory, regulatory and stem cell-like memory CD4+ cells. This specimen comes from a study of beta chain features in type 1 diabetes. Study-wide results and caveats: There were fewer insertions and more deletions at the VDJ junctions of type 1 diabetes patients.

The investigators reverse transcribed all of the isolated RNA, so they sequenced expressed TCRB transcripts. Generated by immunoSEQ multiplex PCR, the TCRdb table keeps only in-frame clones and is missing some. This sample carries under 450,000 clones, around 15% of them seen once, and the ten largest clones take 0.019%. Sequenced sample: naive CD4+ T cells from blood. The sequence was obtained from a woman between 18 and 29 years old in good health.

The CDR3 DNA reads as TGTGCCAGCTCACCACGGTCCCAGGGCCAAGAGACCCAGTACTTC. It specifies CASSPRSQGQETQYF. The V and J genes are TRBV18 and TRBJ2-5, with D tentatively TRBD1 (5 bases). CDR3 length: 15 residues. Germline CDR1 and CDR2: KGHSH and LQKENI. The V and J ends lost 1 base and 1 base respectively, with 10 bases between them.